The text below deals with one TCR beta chain. Its antigen is unidentified. This sample is drawn from a study of cytomegalovirus exposure and HLA in healthy donors. Overall study findings and caveats: A list of approximately 150 TCR beta chains associated with cytomegalovirus was given. The classifier, whose performance was assessed in both the original and validation cohorts, reportedly diagnosed cytomegalovirus status with high specificity and sensitivity.

The protocol was immunoSEQ multiplex PCR, while the TCRdb copy is restricted to in-frame clones and leaves out a portion. This sample yields 100,000 to 150,000 clones, of which about nine tenths are seen a single time; approximately 2% belongs to the top ten. Per germline, CDR1 SGHVS and CDR2 FNYEAQ. The CDR3 spans 15 residues. J gave up 5 bases and V 5 bases, and 11 bases lay outside the gene matches. This receptor was identified in a woman aged 18-35 years in good health and CMV-seronegative. Sequenced sample: PBMCs. The chain employs TRBV7-6 and TRBJ2-7, with 8 bases aligning to TRBD2. CDR3 sequence reads: CASSTSSGSSDEQYF. Written as DNA, the CDR3 is TGTGCCAGCAGCACATCAAGCGGGAGCTCTGACGAGCAGTACTTC.